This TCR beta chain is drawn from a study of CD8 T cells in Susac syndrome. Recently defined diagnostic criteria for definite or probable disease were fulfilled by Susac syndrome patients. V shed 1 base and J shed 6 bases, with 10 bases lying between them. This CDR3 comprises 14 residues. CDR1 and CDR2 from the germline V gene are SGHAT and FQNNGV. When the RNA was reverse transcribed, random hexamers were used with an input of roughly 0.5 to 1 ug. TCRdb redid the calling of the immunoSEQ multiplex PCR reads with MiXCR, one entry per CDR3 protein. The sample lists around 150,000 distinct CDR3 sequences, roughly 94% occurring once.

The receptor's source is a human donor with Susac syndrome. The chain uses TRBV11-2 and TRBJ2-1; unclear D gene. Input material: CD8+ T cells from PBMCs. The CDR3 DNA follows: TGTGCCAGCAGCTTAGTCCCTGCGCTCAATGAGCAGTTCTTC. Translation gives CASSLVPALNEQFF.